Listed here are 21 T cell receptor beta chains from one sample, sequenced in a study of cytomegalovirus exposure and HLA in healthy donors. Amplification used 60 Vbeta primers and 13 Jbeta primers. The table came from immunoSEQ multiplex PCR; TCRdb's copy has only in-frame clones and leaves some out. The table lists more than 150,000 clones, over 80% of them singletons. The sample was PBMCs. Receptors were obtained from a middle-aged man in good health and CMV-seronegative.

This clone was seen only a few times. The chain uses TRBV5-6 and TRBJ1-2, with TRBD1 identical over 7 bases. V trimming: 4 bases; J trimming: 4 bases; junction bases outside the gene matches: 13. This CDR3 is 16 amino acids long. The germline gives CDR1 SGHDT, CDR2 YYEEEE. DNA for the CDR3: TGTGCCAGCAGCCCTATAACAGGGGCCACACTCTATGGCTACACCTTC. Translating it yields CASSPITGATLYGYTF.

The table lists this clone with a few counts. This rearrangement joins TRBV7-2 to TRBJ2-7; 10 bases are a match to TRBD1. Germline trimming cut 1 base from V and 6 bases from J; bases unmatched to any gene: 6. CDR3 length equals 15 residues. Germline V gene lookup returns CDR1 SGHTA and CDR2 FQGNSA. The chain's CDR3 is CASSLGQGAMGEQYF. In DNA form, the CDR3 reads TGTGCCAGCAGCTTAGGACAGGGGGCGATGGGCGAGCAGTACTTC.

This clone has a single count. The V call is TRBV6-5, the J call TRBJ2-1; 9 nucleotides align to TRBD2. J lost 5 bases, V lost 4 bases, and 3 bases had no gene match. The CDR3 length is 14 residues. Germline V gives CDR1 MNHEY, CDR2 SVGAGI. CDR3 bases: TGTGCCAGCAGTTCCGGGACTAGCAACAATGAGCAGTTCTTC. Residues: CASSSGTSNNEQFF.

The chain carries TRBV11-2 and TRBJ2-2; 9 bases align to TRBD2. CDR1 and CDR2 from the germline V gene are SGHAT and FQNNGV. This CDR3 spans 18 amino acids. V trimming: 0 bases; J trimming: 5 bases; junction bases outside the gene matches: 10. CDR3 nucleotide sequence: TGTGCCAGCAGCTTAGATAGTAGGACTAGCGTTGGAACCGGGGAGCTGTTTTTT. It codes for CASSLDSRTSVGTGELFF.

The chain has TRBV6-5 and TRBJ2-3, with D hard to call. Trimming took 6 bases from V and 0 from J, leaving 4 bases between them. This CDR3 is 12 amino acids long. The germline CDR1 and CDR2 sequences are MNHEY and SVGAGI. The CDR3: CASRASTDTQYF. In DNA form, the CDR3 reads TGTGCCAGCAGAGCTAGCACAGATACGCAGTATTTT.

The chain couples TRBV6-6 to TRBJ1-5, with unresolved D. V dropped 5 bases and J dropped 7 bases, with 21 bases sitting between them. CDR1 MNHNY and CDR2 SVGAGI come from the germline V gene (reference sequence). The CDR3 totals 16 residues. This CDR3 is CASSPSAGISRQPQHF. The CDR3 coding sequence is TGTGCCAGCAGTCCCTCAGCGGGGATATCTCGGCAGCCCCAGCATTTT.

CDR3 sequence: CASSYSGEHGELFF. CDR3 nucleotide sequence: TGTGCCAGCAGCTACTCCGGGGAGCACGGGGAGCTGTTTTTT. The rearrangement joins TRBV11-1 to TRBJ2-2; TRBD2 might be the D (5 bases). The V end was cut by 4 bases, the J end by 7 bases, with 13 bases between. This CDR3 has 14 amino acids. The germline CDR1 and CDR2 sequences are SGHAT and FQDESV (reference sequence).

The chain has TRBV7-8 and TRBJ1-4, with D tentatively TRBD1 (5 bases). V lost 6 bases and J lost 3, with 14 bases in between. The CDR3 runs to 15 residues. Germline V gives CDR1 SGHVS, CDR2 FQNEAQ. The CDR3 reads CASRAGVYPNEKLFF. For the CDR3, the DNA is TGTGCCAGCAGAGCGGGGGTTTACCCTAATGAAAAACTGTTTTTT.

V gene TRBV21-1 combines with J gene TRBJ1-4. TRBV21-1 is described as a pseudogene. The CDR3 covers 18 residues. DNA for the CDR3: TGTGCCAGCACCCTTTCGGGGGGCCGCCTAAAGCGTAATGAAAAACTGTTTTTT. Protein product: CASTLSGGRLKRNEKLFF.

The CDR3 is CSVTGDPRIATNEKLFF. CDR3 nucleotides: TGCAGCGTCACAGGGGACCCCAGGATTGCAACTAATGAAAAACTGTTTTTT. The chain uses TRBV29-1 and TRBJ1-4; 7 nucleotides match TRBD1. The CDR3 spans 17 residues. J gave up 0 bases and V 6 bases, and 13 bases lay outside the gene matches. Germline V gene sequence: CDR1 SQVTM, CDR2 ANQGSEA.

The chain is built from TRBV28 and TRBJ1-2; possibly TRBD1 for D (5 bases). CDR1 is MDHEN, CDR2 SYDVKM, per germline. V was pared by 2 bases and J by 6 bases, with 16 bases between. The CDR3 loop spans 15 amino acids. The CDR3 sequence is CASSLGFEGGDGYTF. The CDR3 region has the DNA TGTGCCAGCAGTTTAGGATTCGAGGGAGGGGATGGCTACACCTTC.

This clone was seen only once. Its ends do not fully match the called genes, so a read error is possible. The V call is TRBV28, the J call TRBJ2-7; D is possibly TRBD2 (7 bases). The germline gives CDR1 MDHEN, CDR2 SYDVKM. CDR3 length: 12 residues. CDR3: CASSPKGGAQNF. The CDR3, as DNA: TGTGCCAGCAGTCCGAAGGGGGGGGCGCAAAACTTC.

V usage is TRBV7-3 and J usage is TRBJ2-7, with D unresolved. The V gene's germline CDR1 is SGHTA and CDR2 FQGTGA. The CDR3 has 13 residues. The ends were cut back, 2 bases at V and 1 base at J, with 6 bases in the middle. CDR3 sequence reads: CASSLLESYEQYF. The CDR3 DNA reads as TGTGCCAGCAGCTTACTGGAGTCCTACGAGCAGTACTTC.

This clone turned up a few times. The rearrangement joins TRBV18 to TRBJ2-3, with D unresolved. V gave up 2 bases and J gave up 0 bases, with 12 bases separating them. Germline CDR1 is KGHSH and CDR2 is LQKENI. The CDR3 loop spans 16 amino acids. This CDR3 is CASSPGTTYSTDTQYF. In DNA form, the CDR3 reads TGTGCCAGCTCACCAGGCACTACCTATAGCACAGATACGCAGTATTTT.

The J gene is TRBJ2-3, the V gene TRBV5-1; D remains unclear. Germline lookup yields CDR1 SGHRS and CDR2 YFSETQ. The CDR3 totals 13 residues. The V and J ends lost 10 bases and 1 base respectively, with 13 bases between them. CDR3 loop: CAPELSGTDTQYF. The CDR3 nucleotides are TGCGCCCCAGAACTAAGCGGCACAGATACGCAGTATTTT.

The chain is built from TRBV7-8 and TRBJ2-7, with 7 positions matching TRBD1. The germline V gene has CDR1 SGHVS and CDR2 FQNEAQ. The length of the CDR3 is 16 residues. The V gene end was trimmed by 3 bases and the J gene end by 2 bases; junction bases not matched to a gene: 10. This CDR3 is CASSFKGALATYEQYF. In DNA form, the CDR3 reads TGTGCCAGCAGCTTTAAGGGGGCTCTCGCTACCTACGAGCAGTACTTC.

The chain is built from TRBV6-1 and TRBJ2-7; perhaps TRBD1 as D (5 bases). Trimming shortened V by 3 bases and J by 4 bases, and 16 bases separated the two germline ends. CDR1 and CDR2 from the germline V gene are MNHNS and SASEGT. CDR3 length: 15 amino acids. CDR3 region: CASSDRQKGIYEQYF. The CDR3 DNA reads TGTGCCAGCAGTGACCGACAGAAAGGGATTTACGAGCAGTACTTC.

DNA of the CDR3: TGCGCCAGCAGCCAAGATCAGGGGACAGGGGGCTGCGAGCAGTACTTC. Protein product: CASSQDQGTGGCEQYF. The chain has TRBV4-1 and TRBJ2-7; 12 bases are shared with TRBD1. The ends lost 0 bases at V and 6 bases at J; junction bases unmatched: 6. There are 16 residues in the CDR3. CDR1 is MGHRA, CDR2 YSYEKL, per germline.

The chain recombines TRBV11-3 with TRBJ2-3; 8 bases are a match to TRBD2. There are 16 residues in the CDR3. V shed 4 bases and J 4 bases; nucleotides not matched to a gene: 10. Looked up from germline, CDR1 is SGHNT and CDR2 is YENEEA. Here the CDR3 reads CASSSNRGGVSDTQYF. The CDR3 nucleotides are TGTGCCAGCAGCTCAAACCGGGGGGGCGTATCAGATACGCAGTATTTT.

The V and J genes are TRBV28 and TRBJ2-3, with 7 bases lining up with TRBD2. V was clipped by 3 bases and J by 5 bases; unmatched bases: 8. The CDR3 extends over 15 amino acids. Germline V gene lookup returns CDR1 MDHEN and CDR2 SYDVKM. CDR3 amino acids: CASSFWGGEGDTQYF. The CDR3 nucleotides are TGTGCCAGCAGTTTCTGGGGGGGTGAGGGAGATACGCAGTATTTT.

The table lists this clone with a few counts. The chain combines TRBV5-4 with TRBJ1-1; 10 bases are a match to TRBD1. Germline trimming cut 4 bases from V and 7 bases from J; bases unmatched to any gene: 13. The CDR3 runs 16 residues. Germline V lookup: CDR1 SGHNT, CDR2 YYREEE (reference sequence). In DNA, the CDR3 is TGTGCCAGCAGCCTCCCGGGACAGGGGATGGACAGTGAAGCTTTCTTT. It encodes CASSLPGQGMDSEAFF.